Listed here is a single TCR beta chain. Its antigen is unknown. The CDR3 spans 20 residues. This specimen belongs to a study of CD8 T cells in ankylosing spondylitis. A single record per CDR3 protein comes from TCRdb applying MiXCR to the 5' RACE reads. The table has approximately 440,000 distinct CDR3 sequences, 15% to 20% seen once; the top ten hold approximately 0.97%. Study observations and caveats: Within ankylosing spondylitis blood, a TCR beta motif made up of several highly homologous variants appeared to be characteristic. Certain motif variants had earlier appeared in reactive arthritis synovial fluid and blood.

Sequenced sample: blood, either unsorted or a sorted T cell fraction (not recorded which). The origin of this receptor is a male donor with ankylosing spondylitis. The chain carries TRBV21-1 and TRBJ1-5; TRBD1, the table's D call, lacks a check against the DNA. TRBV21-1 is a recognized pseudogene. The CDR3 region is CASSKAQRAPREVFNQPQHF. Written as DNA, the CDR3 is TGTGCCAGCAGCAAAGCTCAGCGGGCCCCCCGGGAGGTTTTCAATCAGCCCCAGCATTTT.